Described below is a single T cell receptor beta chain sequence and its context. The study drew participants aged about 18 to 89 years from some 25 US areas. Participants were placed into cohorts based on the clinical history they reported. In the 2 weeks before study entry, exposed participants met a COVID-19 case, which was PCR-confirmed or clinician-diagnosed. Assay: immunoSEQ multiplex PCR; the TCRdb copy retains only in-frame clones and omits some. The table records about 430,000 clones, 88% of them present only once. This sample was taken from a study of blood T cell repertoires in COVID-19. The sample was PBMCs or T cells enriched from blood (not recorded which). The TCR comes from a woman between 18 and 29 years old who had been exposed to COVID-19.

The CDR3 coding sequence is TGTGCCAGCAGCCCGGGCGGGAGGAGCTCCTACGAGCAGTACTTC. Translation gives CASSPGGRSSYEQYF. V is TRBV27 and J is TRBJ2-7; 8 bases are shared with TRBD2. Germline CDR1 MNHEY, CDR2 SMNVEV (reference sequence). The length of the CDR3 is 15 residues. Germline trimming cut 6 bases from V and 0 bases from J; bases unmatched to any gene: 7.